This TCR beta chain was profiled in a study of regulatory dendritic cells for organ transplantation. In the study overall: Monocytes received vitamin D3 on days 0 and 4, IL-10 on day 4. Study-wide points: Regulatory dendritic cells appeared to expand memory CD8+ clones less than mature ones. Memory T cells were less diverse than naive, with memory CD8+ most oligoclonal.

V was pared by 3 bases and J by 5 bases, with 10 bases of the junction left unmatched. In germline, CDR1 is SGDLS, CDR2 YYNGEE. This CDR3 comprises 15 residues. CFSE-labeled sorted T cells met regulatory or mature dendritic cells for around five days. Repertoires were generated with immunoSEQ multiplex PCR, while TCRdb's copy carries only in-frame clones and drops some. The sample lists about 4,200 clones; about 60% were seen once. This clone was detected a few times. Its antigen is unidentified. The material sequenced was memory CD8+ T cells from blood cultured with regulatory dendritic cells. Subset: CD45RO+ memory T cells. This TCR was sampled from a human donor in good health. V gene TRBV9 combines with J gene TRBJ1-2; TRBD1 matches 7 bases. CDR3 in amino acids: CASSGEGTAPYGYTF. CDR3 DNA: TGTGCCAGCAGCGGAGAAGGGACAGCGCCATATGGCTACACCTTC.